This TCR beta chain was recovered during a study of OX40 agonist ivuxolimab in advanced cancers. Background on the study: In this cohort, patients received ivuxolimab, an agonistic anti-OX40 (CD134) antibody. Those enrolled were about 80% male, with a mean age of approximately 60 years and ages from roughly 23 to 79. Broader study findings: CD8+ T cells averaged more expanded clones than CD4+.

Sequenced by immunoSEQ multiplex PCR; TCRdb stores in-frame clones only, minus some. The sample has some 77,000 clones, around 90% seen once. On this clone: Its antigen is unknown.

Germline lookup yields CDR1 GTSNPN and CDR2 SVGIG (reference sequence). V was pared by 2 bases and J by 3 bases, with 20 bases between. CDR3 length: 18 amino acids. Patients had blood sampled at baseline and again on cycle 4 day 1 and cycle 7 day 1. The V gene is TRBV30, the J gene TRBJ2-6; D might be TRBD2 (6 bases). Sequencing was performed on CD4+ or CD8+ T cells sorted from blood, taken in a trial of the OX40 agonist ivuxolimab. The clonotype comes from an adult with an advanced solid tumor such as melanoma, head and neck, liver or kidney cancer. The CDR3 spells CAWSPLGTGVNGANVLTF. The CDR3 region has the DNA TGTGCCTGGAGTCCTCTGGGAACGGGAGTAAATGGGGCCAACGTCCTGACTTTC.